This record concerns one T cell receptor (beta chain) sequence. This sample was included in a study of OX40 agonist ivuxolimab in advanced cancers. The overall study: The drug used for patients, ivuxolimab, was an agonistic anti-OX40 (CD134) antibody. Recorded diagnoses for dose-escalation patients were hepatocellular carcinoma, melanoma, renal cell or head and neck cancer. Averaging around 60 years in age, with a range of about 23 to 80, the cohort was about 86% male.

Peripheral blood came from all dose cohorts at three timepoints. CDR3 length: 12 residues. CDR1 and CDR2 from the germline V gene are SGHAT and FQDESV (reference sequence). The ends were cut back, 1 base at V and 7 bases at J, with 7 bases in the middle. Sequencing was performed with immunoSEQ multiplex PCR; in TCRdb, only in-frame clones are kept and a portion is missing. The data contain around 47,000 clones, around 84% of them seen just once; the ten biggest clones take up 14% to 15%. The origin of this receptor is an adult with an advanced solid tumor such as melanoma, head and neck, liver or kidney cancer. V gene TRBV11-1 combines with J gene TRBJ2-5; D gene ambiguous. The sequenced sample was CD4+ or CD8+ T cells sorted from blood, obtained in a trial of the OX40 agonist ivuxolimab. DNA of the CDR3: TGTGCCAGCAGCTTAGATAGTGGGACCCAGTACTTC. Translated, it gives CASSLDSGTQYF.